A selection of T cell receptor beta chains follows, all from one sample in a study of blood T cells in healthy people across ages. One entry per CDR3 protein results from TCRdb running MiXCR on the 5' RACE reads. The sample has around 1.5 million distinct CDR3 sequences, approximately 42% seen once. The sequenced sample was blood. Receptors originate from a woman younger than 35 in good health. Each CDR3 is given with its conserved first and last residue. D genes are given only for firm matches. Clone size appears in some rows only: once, few, many, or a class for an expanded clone.

clone size: -; J gene: TRBJ1-2; D gene: -; V gene: TRBV25-1; CDR3 DNA: TGTGCCAGCAGCTATTGGACGGATAACTATGGCTACACCTTC; CDR3 protein: CASSYWTDNYGYTF
clone size: -; J gene: TRBJ2-5; D gene: -; V gene: TRBV2; CDR3 DNA: TGTGCCAGCAGGCCGGGACACTTACAAGAGACCCAGTACTTC; CDR3 protein: CASRPGHLQETQYF
clone size: -; J gene: TRBJ2-3; D gene: -; V gene: TRBV14; CDR3 DNA: TGTGCCAGCGCCCCCGGGCAAGGGTCACATACGCAGTATTTT; CDR3 protein: CASAPGQGSHTQYF
clone size: -; J gene: TRBJ2-5; D gene: -; V gene: TRBV21-1; CDR3 DNA: TGTGCCCGTGGAGGGACTAGCTTTGAGACCCAGTACTTC; CDR3 protein: CARGGTSFETQYF
clone size: few; J gene: TRBJ2-3; D gene: -; V gene: TRBV11-2; CDR3 DNA: TGTGCCAGCAGCTTAGGGACCCGCACAGATACGCAGTATTTT; CDR3 protein: CASSLGTRTDTQYF
clone size: -; J gene: TRBJ1-5; D gene: -; V gene: TRBV2; CDR3 DNA: TGTGCCAGCAGTGAAGGTGGTCGGACTAGCAATCAGCCCCAGCATTTT; CDR3 protein: CASSEGGRTSNQPQHF
clone size: few; J gene: TRBJ2-5; D gene: -; V gene: TRBV14; CDR3 DNA: TGTGCCAGCAGCCAAGATAAATGGGGAGAGACCCAGTACTTC; CDR3 protein: CASSQDKWGETQYF
clone size: -; J gene: TRBJ2-3; D gene: -; V gene: TRBV12-3/TRBV12-4; CDR3 DNA: TGTGCCAGCAGTTTCCGGAGGGTCGCAGATACGCAGTATTTT; CDR3 protein: CASSFRRVADTQYF
clone size: -; J gene: TRBJ2-1; D gene: TRBD2; V gene: TRBV3-1; CDR3 DNA: TGTGCCAGCAGCCTCTACGCGGGGGCGGGAGGGTACAATGAGCAGTTCTTC; CDR3 protein: CASSLYAGAGGYNEQFF
clone size: once; J gene: TRBJ1-4; D gene: -; V gene: TRBV10-3; CDR3 DNA: TGTGCCATCAGTGCCGCGAGGACTAGCGGGAATGAAAAACTGTTTTTT; CDR3 protein: CAISAARTSGNEKLFF
clone size: -; J gene: TRBJ1-3; D gene: -; V gene: TRBV4-1; CDR3 DNA: TGCGCCAGCAGCCTAAGGGCACAGAGCTCTGGAAACACCATATATTTT; CDR3 protein: CASSLRAQSSGNTIYF
clone size: -; J gene: TRBJ2-7; D gene: TRBD1; V gene: TRBV28; CDR3 DNA: TGTGCCAGCAGTTCCCGAACGACAGGGGCAAACTACGAGCAGTACTTC; CDR3 protein: CASSSRTTGANYEQYF
clone size: few; J gene: TRBJ2-7; D gene: TRBD2; V gene: TRBV5-1; CDR3 DNA: TGCGCCAGCAGCCCCGGGACTAGCGGGGCAAACGAGCAGTACTTC; CDR3 protein: CASSPGTSGANEQYF
clone size: -; J gene: TRBJ2-3; D gene: TRBD2; V gene: TRBV6-5; CDR3 DNA: TGTGCCAGCAGTTACTCATTAGCGGGAGGGGCGAGCACAGATACGCAGTATTTT; CDR3 protein: CASSYSLAGGASTDTQYF
clone size: -; J gene: TRBJ2-1; D gene: TRBD2; V gene: TRBV20-1; CDR3 DNA: TGCAGTGCCCGGGGGGGGGCAGGGACCATCTACAATGAGCAGTTCTTC; CDR3 protein: CSARGGAGTIYNEQFF
clone size: -; J gene: TRBJ1-1; D gene: -; V gene: TRBV10-2; CDR3 DNA: TGCACCAGCAGTGGCTCCTACACTGAAGCTTTCTTT; CDR3 protein: CTSSGSYTEAFF
clone size: -; J gene: TRBJ2-2; D gene: -; V gene: TRBV6-6; CDR3 DNA: TGTGCCAGCTTGGGGGAGCTGGGCGGGGAGCTGTTTTTT; CDR3 protein: CASLGELGGELFF
clone size: -; J gene: TRBJ1-2; D gene: TRBD1; V gene: TRBV12-3/TRBV12-4; CDR3 DNA: TGTGCCAGCAGTTTAAGGCCAGGGGGGGGCTATGGCTACACCTTC; CDR3 protein: CASSLRPGGGYGYTF
clone size: -; J gene: TRBJ2-1; D gene: TRBD1; V gene: TRBV30; CDR3 DNA: TGTGCCTGGAGTGCCACGACAGGGGTCATTGTCAATGAGCAGTTCTTT; CDR3 protein: CAWSATTGVIVNEQFF
clone size: -; J gene: TRBJ1-1; D gene: -; V gene: TRBV27; CDR3 DNA: TGTGCCAGCATTTCCGCGGGGGGAGTCGCTGAAGCTTTCTTT; CDR3 protein: CASISAGGVAEAFF
clone size: -; J gene: TRBJ1-1; D gene: -; V gene: TRBV5-1; CDR3 DNA: TGCGCCAGCAGCTTGGGTCCGGGATTCGTGAACACTGAAGCTTTCTTT; CDR3 protein: CASSLGPGFVNTEAFF
clone size: few; J gene: TRBJ2-1; D gene: -; V gene: TRBV12-3/TRBV12-4; CDR3 DNA: TGTGCCAGCACTCTACTCGGGACCGCTTCCTACAATGAGCAGTTCTTC; CDR3 protein: CASTLLGTASYNEQFF
clone size: -; J gene: TRBJ2-5; D gene: -; V gene: TRBV10-3; CDR3 DNA: TGTGCCACCGAGACTTACAATGAGCAGTACTTC; CDR3 protein: CATETYNEQYF
clone size: -; J gene: TRBJ2-5; D gene: -; V gene: TRBV5-6; CDR3 DNA: TGTGCCAGCAGTTGGAGGATTGAGACCCAGTACTTC; CDR3 protein: CASSWRIETQYF
clone size: few; J gene: TRBJ2-1; D gene: -; V gene: TRBV2; CDR3 DNA: TGTGCCAGCAGTGAAGCTGGGCAGCCCCACAATGAGCAGTTCTTC; CDR3 protein: CASSEAGQPHNEQFF
clone size: -; J gene: TRBJ1-5; D gene: -; V gene: TRBV6-5; CDR3 DNA: TGTGCCAGCAACAACATCGGATCCAATCAGCCCCAGCATTTT; CDR3 protein: CASNNIGSNQPQHF
clone size: -; J gene: TRBJ2-1; D gene: -; V gene: TRBV5-1; CDR3 DNA: TGCGCCAGCAGCTTTCGACTAGACCCCCCGAATGAGCAGTTCTTC; CDR3 protein: CASSFRLDPPNEQFF
clone size: -; J gene: TRBJ1-2; D gene: -; V gene: TRBV10-3; CDR3 DNA: TGTGCCATCAGTGAGTCGAGAGGCTACACCTTC; CDR3 protein: CAISESRGYTF
clone size: few; J gene: TRBJ2-3; D gene: TRBD2; V gene: TRBV20-1; CDR3 DNA: TGCAGTGCTACAACAACGAACGGGTGGCTAGCGGGAGCCATCTTGGATACGCAGTATTTT; CDR3 protein: CSATTTNGWLAGAILDTQYF
clone size: -; J gene: TRBJ2-7; D gene: -; V gene: TRBV4-1; CDR3 DNA: TGCGCCAGCAGCCAAGAGAATACAAGGTACGAGCAGTACTTC; CDR3 protein: CASSQENTRYEQYF
clone size: few; J gene: TRBJ2-7; D gene: -; V gene: TRBV9; CDR3 DNA: TGTGCCAGCAGCGTAGGGGGGGGCCTTCCCTACGAGCAGTACTTC; CDR3 protein: CASSVGGGLPYEQYF
clone size: -; J gene: TRBJ2-5; D gene: -; V gene: TRBV5-6; CDR3 DNA: TGTGCCAGCAGACCTCGGGGTAACCAAGAGACCCAGTACTTC; CDR3 protein: CASRPRGNQETQYF
clone size: -; J gene: TRBJ2-5; D gene: -; V gene: TRBV18; CDR3 DNA: TGTGCCAGCTCACGAGCCAGGGGAGAGACCCAGTACTTC; CDR3 protein: CASSRARGETQYF
clone size: -; J gene: TRBJ2-3; D gene: TRBD2; V gene: TRBV3-1; CDR3 DNA: TGTGCCACCAGTTTTAGCGGGGGTGGGTCCACAGATACGCAGTATTTT; CDR3 protein: CATSFSGGGSTDTQYF
clone size: -; J gene: TRBJ1-5; D gene: TRBD1; V gene: TRBV7-2; CDR3 DNA: TGTGCCAGTCAGGGACAGGGGTATCAGCCCCAGCATTTT; CDR3 protein: CASQGQGYQPQHF
clone size: few; J gene: TRBJ1-1; D gene: -; V gene: TRBV4-1; CDR3 DNA: TGCGCCAGCAGTCTTGGAGCCGCCGGGCGAAACACTGAAGCTTTCTTT; CDR3 protein: CASSLGAAGRNTEAFF
clone size: once; J gene: TRBJ2-5; D gene: -; V gene: TRBV28; CDR3 DNA: TGTGCCAGCAGTTTGTGGGGGACAACAGAATACCAAGAGACCCAGTACTTC; CDR3 protein: CASSLWGTTEYQETQYF
clone size: -; J gene: TRBJ2-2; D gene: TRBD2; V gene: TRBV20-1; CDR3 DNA: TGCAGTGCCGCGCCCACTAGCGACGGGGAGCTGTTTTTT; CDR3 protein: CSAAPTSDGELFF
clone size: few; J gene: TRBJ2-1; D gene: TRBD2; V gene: TRBV29-1; CDR3 DNA: TGCAGCGTTCAGGATCCAGCGGGGGAACGTAGCAATGAGCAGTTCTTC; CDR3 protein: CSVQDPAGERSNEQFF
clone size: few; J gene: TRBJ2-3; D gene: TRBD1; V gene: TRBV7-3; CDR3 DNA: TGTGCCAGCAGCTTAGGGACAGGGTCTTACACAGATACGCAGTATTTT; CDR3 protein: CASSLGTGSYTDTQYF
clone size: -; J gene: TRBJ2-3; D gene: TRBD2; V gene: TRBV7-2; CDR3 DNA: TGTGCCAGCAGCTTAGACCCCAGCGGGAGTGATACGCAGTATTTT; CDR3 protein: CASSLDPSGSDTQYF
clone size: -; J gene: TRBJ2-3; D gene: TRBD2; V gene: TRBV14; CDR3 DNA: TGTGCCAGCAGCCAGCGCCCCCCAGGACTAGCGGGGGGTTGGTCGAAAGATACGCAGTATTTT; CDR3 protein: CASSQRPPGLAGGWSKDTQYF
clone size: few; J gene: TRBJ1-4; D gene: TRBD1; V gene: TRBV20-1; CDR3 DNA: TGCAGTGCTAGAGGACAGGGGGAAAAACTGTTTTTT; CDR3 protein: CSARGQGEKLFF
clone size: -; J gene: TRBJ2-5; D gene: TRBD1; V gene: TRBV7-2; CDR3 DNA: TGTGCCAGCAGCTTAGAACAGGGGCGAAGTGAGCAGTACTTC; CDR3 protein: CASSLEQGRSEQYF
clone size: few; J gene: TRBJ1-1; D gene: -; V gene: TRBV6-1; CDR3 DNA: TGTGCCAGCATCGACGGGAACACTGAAGCTTTCTTT; CDR3 protein: CASIDGNTEAFF
clone size: -; J gene: TRBJ2-1; D gene: TRBD1; V gene: TRBV7-9; CDR3 DNA: TGTGCCAGCAGCTCTCCGGGACAGGGCGTTAGTTGGCAGTTCTTC; CDR3 protein: CASSSPGQGVSWQFF
clone size: -; J gene: TRBJ2-7; D gene: -; V gene: TRBV4-2; CDR3 DNA: TGTGCCAGCAGCCAAGGGCCTCTCCGGGACTCTTCCTACAATGAGCAGTACTTC; CDR3 protein: CASSQGPLRDSSYNEQYF
clone size: -; J gene: TRBJ2-1; D gene: -; V gene: TRBV21-1; CDR3 DNA: TGTGCCAGCAGCAAAGGGTCGGGAGGCGGTGAGCAGTTCTTC; CDR3 protein: CASSKGSGGGEQFF
clone size: few; J gene: TRBJ1-2; D gene: -; V gene: TRBV7-2; CDR3 DNA: TGTGCCAGCAGCTTCTCTTTGACAGGAACCTATGGCTACACCTTC; CDR3 protein: CASSFSLTGTYGYTF
clone size: many; J gene: TRBJ1-5; D gene: -; V gene: TRBV12-3/TRBV12-4; CDR3 DNA: TGTGCCAGCAGCTTAAGGGGGGGGAATCAGCCCCAGCATTTT; CDR3 protein: CASSLRGGNQPQHF
clone size: few; J gene: TRBJ2-7; D gene: TRBD2; V gene: TRBV29-1; CDR3 DNA: TGCAGCGGCCCCGCGGGGGGGAGCGAGCAGTACTTC; CDR3 protein: CSGPAGGSEQYF
clone size: -; J gene: TRBJ2-3; D gene: -; V gene: TRBV24-1; CDR3 DNA: TGTGCCACCAGTGAGCTACTCTCGGACACAGATACGCAGTATTTT; CDR3 protein: CATSELLSDTDTQYF
clone size: -; J gene: TRBJ1-5; D gene: -; V gene: TRBV5-5; CDR3 DNA: TGTGCCAGCAGCTTGGCCTGGGGAGGTCAGCCCCAGCATTTT; CDR3 protein: CASSLAWGGQPQHF
clone size: -; J gene: TRBJ1-4; D gene: -; V gene: TRBV28; CDR3 DNA: TGTGCCTCCGGGACGGCTAAAGAACTGTTTTTT; CDR3 protein: CASGTAKELFF
clone size: -; J gene: TRBJ2-3; D gene: -; V gene: TRBV7-6; CDR3 DNA: TGTGCCAGCAGCTTATTGGGGCTAGGAGATACGCAGTATTTT; CDR3 protein: CASSLLGLGDTQYF
clone size: -; J gene: TRBJ1-1; D gene: -; V gene: TRBV6-2/TRBV6-3; CDR3 DNA: TGTGCCAGCAGTTACTCGATGTTCAGGGGAGCGTTGGCTGAAGCTTTCTTT; CDR3 protein: CASSYSMFRGALAEAFF
clone size: -; J gene: TRBJ2-5; D gene: -; V gene: TRBV21-1; CDR3 DNA: TGTGCCAGCAGCAAAGTCCCCAACAGAGAGACCCAGTACTTC; CDR3 protein: CASSKVPNRETQYF
clone size: once; J gene: TRBJ2-7; D gene: -; V gene: TRBV12-3/TRBV12-4; CDR3 DNA: TGTGCCAGCACCCGGGGGGACAGCGGTTACAATGAGCAGTACTTC; CDR3 protein: CASTRGDSGYNEQYF
clone size: few; J gene: TRBJ2-7; D gene: TRBD2; V gene: TRBV7-2; CDR3 DNA: TGTGCCAGCAGCTCCGGACTAGAGGGTCTCTACGAGCAGTACTTC; CDR3 protein: CASSSGLEGLYEQYF